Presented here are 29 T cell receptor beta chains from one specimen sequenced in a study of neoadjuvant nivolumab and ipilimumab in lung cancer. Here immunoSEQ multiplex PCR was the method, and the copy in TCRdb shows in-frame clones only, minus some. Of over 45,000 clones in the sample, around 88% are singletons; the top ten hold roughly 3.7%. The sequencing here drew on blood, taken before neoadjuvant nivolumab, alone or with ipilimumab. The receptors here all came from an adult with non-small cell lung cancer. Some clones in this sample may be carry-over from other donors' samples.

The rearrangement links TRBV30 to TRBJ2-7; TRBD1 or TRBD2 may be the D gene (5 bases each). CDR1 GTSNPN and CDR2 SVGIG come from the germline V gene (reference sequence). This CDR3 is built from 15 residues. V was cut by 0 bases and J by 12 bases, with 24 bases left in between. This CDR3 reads CAWSVSRGHQLGGYF. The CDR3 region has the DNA TGTGCCTGGAGTGTAAGCCGGGGCCACCAACTAGGAGGGTACTTC. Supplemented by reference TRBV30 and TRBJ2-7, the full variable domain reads SQTIHQWPATLVQPVGSPLSLECTVEGTSNPNLYWYRQAAGRGLQLLFYSVGIGQISSEVPQNLSASRPQDRQFILSSKKLLLSDSGFYLCAWSVSRGHQLGGYFGPGTRLTVT.

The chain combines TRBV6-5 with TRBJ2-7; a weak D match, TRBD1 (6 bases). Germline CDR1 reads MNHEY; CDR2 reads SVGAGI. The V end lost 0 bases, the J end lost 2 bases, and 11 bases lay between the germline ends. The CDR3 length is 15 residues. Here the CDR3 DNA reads TGTGCCAGCAGTTACTCAAGACAGGAGCCCTACGAGCAGTACTTC. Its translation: CASSYSRQEPYEQYF.

For the CDR3, the DNA is TGTGCCAGCAGTGAAGCGGTGGGATCTATCACAGATACGCAGTATTTT. Its translation is CASSEAVGSITDTQYF. The chain joins TRBV2 to TRBJ2-3; D ambiguous. This CDR3 has 16 amino acids. The germline V gene has CDR1 SNHLY and CDR2 FYNNEI. The germline V and J ends were trimmed by 0 bases and 2 bases, with 12 bases remaining between them. Full variable domain (missing parts from reference TRBV2 and TRBJ2-3): EPEVTQTPSHQVTQMGQEVILRCVPISNHLYFYWYRQILGQKVEFLVSFYNNEISEKSEIFDDQFSVERPDGSNFTLKIRSTKLEDSAMYFCASSEAVGSITDTQYFGPGTRLTVL.

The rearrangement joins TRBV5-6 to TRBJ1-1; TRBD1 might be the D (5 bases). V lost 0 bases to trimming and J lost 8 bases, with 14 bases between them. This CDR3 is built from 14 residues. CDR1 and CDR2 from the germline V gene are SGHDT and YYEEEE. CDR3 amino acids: CASSLGVGVSEAFF. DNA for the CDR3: TGTGCCAGCAGCTTGGGGGTGGGGGTTTCAGAAGCTTTCTTT.

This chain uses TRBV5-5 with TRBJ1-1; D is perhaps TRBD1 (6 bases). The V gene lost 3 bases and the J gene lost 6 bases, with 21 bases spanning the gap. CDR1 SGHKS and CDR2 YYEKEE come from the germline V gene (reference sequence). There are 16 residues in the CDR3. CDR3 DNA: TGTGCCAGCAGCTCTCTACCGGCAGGGGCACTGTCTGAAGCTTTCTTT. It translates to CASSSLPAGALSEAFF.

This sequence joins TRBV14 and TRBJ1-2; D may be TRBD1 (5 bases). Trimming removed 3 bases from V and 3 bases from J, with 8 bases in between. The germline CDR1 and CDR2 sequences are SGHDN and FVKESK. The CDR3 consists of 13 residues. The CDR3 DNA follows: TGTGCCAGCAGCCAGATGGGGGACTATGGCTACACCTTC. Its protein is CASSQMGDYGYTF.

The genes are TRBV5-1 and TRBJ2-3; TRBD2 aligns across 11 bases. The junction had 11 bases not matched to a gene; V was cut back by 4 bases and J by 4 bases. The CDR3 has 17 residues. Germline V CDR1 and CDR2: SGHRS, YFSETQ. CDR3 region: CASSPGLAGHEADTQYF. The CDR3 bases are TGCGCCAGCAGCCCAGGACTAGCGGGCCACGAGGCAGATACGCAGTATTTT.

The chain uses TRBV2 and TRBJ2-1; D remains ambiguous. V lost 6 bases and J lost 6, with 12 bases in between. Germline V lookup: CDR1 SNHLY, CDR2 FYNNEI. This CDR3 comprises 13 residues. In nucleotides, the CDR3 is TGTGCCAGCAGACTACTTGCACCCAATGAGCAGTTCTTC. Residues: CASRLLAPNEQFF.

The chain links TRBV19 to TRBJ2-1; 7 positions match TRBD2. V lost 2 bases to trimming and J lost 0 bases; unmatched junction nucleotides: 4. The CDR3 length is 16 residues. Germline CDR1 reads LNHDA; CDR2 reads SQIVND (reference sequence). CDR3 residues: CASSIREGRSYNEQFF. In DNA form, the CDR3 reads TGTGCCAGTAGTATAAGGGAGGGCCGCTCCTACAATGAGCAGTTCTTC.

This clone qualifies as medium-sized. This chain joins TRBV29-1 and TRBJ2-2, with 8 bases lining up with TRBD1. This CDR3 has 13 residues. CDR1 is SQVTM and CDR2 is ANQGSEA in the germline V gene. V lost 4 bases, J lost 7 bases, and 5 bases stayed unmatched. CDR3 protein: CSVAPGGDGELFF. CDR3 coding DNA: TGCAGCGTTGCCCCAGGGGGCGACGGGGAGCTGTTTTTT.

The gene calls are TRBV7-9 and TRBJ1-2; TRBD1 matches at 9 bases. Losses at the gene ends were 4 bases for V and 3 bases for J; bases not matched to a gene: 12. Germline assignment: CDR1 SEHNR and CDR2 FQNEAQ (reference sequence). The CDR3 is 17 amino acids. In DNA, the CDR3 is TGTGCCAGCAGCTCTCAATCCGGACAGGGGAGGGACTATGGCTACACCTTC. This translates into CASSSQSGQGRDYGYTF. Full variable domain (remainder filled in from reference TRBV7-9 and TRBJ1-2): DTGVSQNPRHKITKRGQNVTFRCDPISEHNRLYWYRQTLGQGPEFLTYFQNEAQLEKSRLLSDRFSAERPKGSFSTLEIQRTEQGDSAMYLCASSSQSGQGRDYGYTFGSGTRLTVV.

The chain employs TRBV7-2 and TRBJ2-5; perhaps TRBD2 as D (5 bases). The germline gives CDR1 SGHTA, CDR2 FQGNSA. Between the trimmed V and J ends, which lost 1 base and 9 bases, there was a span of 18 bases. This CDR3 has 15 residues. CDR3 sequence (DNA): TGTGCCAGCAGCTTAGACGTCAGCTCCACCGGGGCCCAGTACTTC. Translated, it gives CASSLDVSSTGAQYF.

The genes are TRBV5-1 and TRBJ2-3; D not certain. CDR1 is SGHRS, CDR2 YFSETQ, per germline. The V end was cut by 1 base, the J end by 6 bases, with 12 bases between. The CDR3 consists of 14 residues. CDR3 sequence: CASSLSTSRDTQYF. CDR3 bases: TGCGCCAGCAGCTTGAGCACCTCCCGCGATACGCAGTATTTT.

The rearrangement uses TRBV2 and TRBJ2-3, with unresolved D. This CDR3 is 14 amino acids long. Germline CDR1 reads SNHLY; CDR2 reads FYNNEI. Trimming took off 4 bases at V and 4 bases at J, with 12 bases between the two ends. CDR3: CASSAGRMADTQYF. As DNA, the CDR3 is TGTGCCAGCAGTGCAGGCAGGATGGCAGATACGCAGTATTTT. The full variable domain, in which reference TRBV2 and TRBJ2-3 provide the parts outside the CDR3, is EPEVTQTPSHQVTQMGQEVILRCVPISNHLYFYWYRQILGQKVEFLVSFYNNEISEKSEIFDDQFSVERPDGSNFTLKIRSTKLEDSAMYFCASSAGRMADTQYFGPGTRLTVL.

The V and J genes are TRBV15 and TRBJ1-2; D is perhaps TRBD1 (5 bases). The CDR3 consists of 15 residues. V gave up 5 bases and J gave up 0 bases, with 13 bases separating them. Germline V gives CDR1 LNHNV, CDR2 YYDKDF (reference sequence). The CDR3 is CATSSYGAANYGYTF. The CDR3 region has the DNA TGTGCCACCAGCTCATATGGGGCAGCTAACTATGGCTACACCTTC. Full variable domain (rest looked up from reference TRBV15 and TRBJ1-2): DAMVIQNPRYQVTQFGKPVTLSCSQTLNHNVMYWYQQKSSQAPKLLFHYYDKDFNNEADTPDNFQSRRPNTSFCFLDIRSPGLGDTAMYLCATSSYGAANYGYTFGSGTRLTVV.

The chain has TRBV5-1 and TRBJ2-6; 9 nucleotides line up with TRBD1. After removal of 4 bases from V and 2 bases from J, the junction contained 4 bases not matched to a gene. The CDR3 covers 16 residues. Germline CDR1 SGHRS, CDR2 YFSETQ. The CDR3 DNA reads TGCGCCAGCAGCGGTACAGGGGGCGCTGGGGCCAACGTCCTGACTTTC. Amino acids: CASSGTGGAGANVLTF.

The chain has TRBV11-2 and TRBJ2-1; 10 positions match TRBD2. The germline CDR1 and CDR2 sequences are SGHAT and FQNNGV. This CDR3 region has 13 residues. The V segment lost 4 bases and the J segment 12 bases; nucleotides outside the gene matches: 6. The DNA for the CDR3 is TGTGCCAGCAGCTCAGGACTAGCGGTGTGGCAGTTCTTC. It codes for CASSSGLAVWQFF.

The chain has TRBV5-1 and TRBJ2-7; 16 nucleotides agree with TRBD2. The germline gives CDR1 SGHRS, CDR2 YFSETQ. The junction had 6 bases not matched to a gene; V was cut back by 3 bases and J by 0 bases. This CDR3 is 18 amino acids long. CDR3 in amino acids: CASSSGLAGGPVSYEQYF. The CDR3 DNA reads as TGCGCCAGCAGCTCGGGACTAGCGGGAGGGCCAGTCTCCTACGAGCAGTACTTC.

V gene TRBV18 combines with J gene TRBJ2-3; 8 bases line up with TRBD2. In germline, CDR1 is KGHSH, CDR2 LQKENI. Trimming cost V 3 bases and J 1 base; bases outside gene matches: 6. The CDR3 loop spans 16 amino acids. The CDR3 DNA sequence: TGTGCCAGCTCACCGGCCGCGGGAGGTCGCACAGATACGCAGTATTTT. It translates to CASSPAAGGRTDTQYF. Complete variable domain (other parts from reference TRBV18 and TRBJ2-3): NAGVMQNPRHLVRRRGQEARLRCSPMKGHSHVYWYRQLPEEGLKFMVYLQKENIIDESGMPKERFSAEFPKEGPSILRIQQVVRGDSAAYFCASSPAAGGRTDTQYFGPGTRLTVL.

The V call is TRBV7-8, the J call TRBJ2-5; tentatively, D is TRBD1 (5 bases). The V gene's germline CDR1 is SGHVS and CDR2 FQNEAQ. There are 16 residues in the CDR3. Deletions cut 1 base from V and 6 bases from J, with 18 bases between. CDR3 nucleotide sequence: TGTGCCAGCAGCTTAGAGTGGCGGCAGGGTAGTAAGACCCAGTACTTC. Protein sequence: CASSLEWRQGSKTQYF.

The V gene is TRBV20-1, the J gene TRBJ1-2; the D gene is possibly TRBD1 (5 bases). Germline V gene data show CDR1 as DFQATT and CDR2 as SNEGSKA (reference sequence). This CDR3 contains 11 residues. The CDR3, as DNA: TGCAGACCCGGCCAGGGCTATGGCTACACCTTC. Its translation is CRPGQGYGYTF.

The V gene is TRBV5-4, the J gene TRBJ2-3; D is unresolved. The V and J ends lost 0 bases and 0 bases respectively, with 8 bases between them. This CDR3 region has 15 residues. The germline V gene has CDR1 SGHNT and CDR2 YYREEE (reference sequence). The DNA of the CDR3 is TGTGCCAGCAGCTTGGTGAGGTCTAGCACAGATACGCAGTATTTT. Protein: CASSLVRSSTDTQYF.

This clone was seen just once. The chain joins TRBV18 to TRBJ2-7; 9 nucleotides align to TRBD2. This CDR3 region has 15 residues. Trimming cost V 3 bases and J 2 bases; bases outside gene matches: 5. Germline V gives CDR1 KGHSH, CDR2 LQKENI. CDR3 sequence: CASSPLTSGTYEQYF. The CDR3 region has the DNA TGTGCCAGCTCACCCTTGACTAGCGGAACCTACGAGCAGTACTTC.

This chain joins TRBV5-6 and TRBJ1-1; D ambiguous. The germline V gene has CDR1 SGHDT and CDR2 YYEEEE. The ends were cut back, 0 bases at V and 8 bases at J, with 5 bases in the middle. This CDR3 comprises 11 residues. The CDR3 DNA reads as TGTGCCAGCAGCTTGGGTAAAGAAGCTTTCTTT. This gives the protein CASSLGKEAFF.

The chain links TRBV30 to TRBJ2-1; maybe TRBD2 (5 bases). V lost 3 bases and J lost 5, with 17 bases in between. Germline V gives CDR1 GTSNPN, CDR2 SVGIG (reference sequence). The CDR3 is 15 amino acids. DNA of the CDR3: TGTGCCTGGAGACCCCCGGGATATCAGAACAATGAGCAGTTCTTC. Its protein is CAWRPPGYQNNEQFF.

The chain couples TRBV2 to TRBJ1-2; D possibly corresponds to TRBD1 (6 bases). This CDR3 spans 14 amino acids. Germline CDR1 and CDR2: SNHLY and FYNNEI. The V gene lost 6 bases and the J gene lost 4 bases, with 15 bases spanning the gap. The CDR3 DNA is TGTGCCAGCAGGGAACAGGGATTCCTCTATGGCTACACCTTC. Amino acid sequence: CASREQGFLYGYTF.

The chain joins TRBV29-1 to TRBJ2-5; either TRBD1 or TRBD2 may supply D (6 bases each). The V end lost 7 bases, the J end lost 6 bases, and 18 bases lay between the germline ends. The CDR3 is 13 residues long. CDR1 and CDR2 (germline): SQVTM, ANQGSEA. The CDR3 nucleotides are TGCAGCGCATCAAAGGGGGGATTGCAGACCCAGTACTTC. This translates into CSASKGGLQTQYF.

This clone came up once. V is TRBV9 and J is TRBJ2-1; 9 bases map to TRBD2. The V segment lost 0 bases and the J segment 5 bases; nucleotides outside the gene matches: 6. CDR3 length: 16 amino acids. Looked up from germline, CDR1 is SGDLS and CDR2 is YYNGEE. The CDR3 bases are TGTGCCAGCAGCGTAGCTCTGACTAGCGGAGACAATGAGCAGTTCTTC. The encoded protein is CASSVALTSGDNEQFF.

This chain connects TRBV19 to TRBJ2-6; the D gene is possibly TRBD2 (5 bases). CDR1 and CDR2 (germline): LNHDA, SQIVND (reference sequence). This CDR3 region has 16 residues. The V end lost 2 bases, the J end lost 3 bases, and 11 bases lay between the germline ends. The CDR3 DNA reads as TGTGCCAGTAGTATAAAGAGGGCGGGTGGGGCCAACGTCCTGACTTTC. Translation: CASSIKRAGGANVLTF.